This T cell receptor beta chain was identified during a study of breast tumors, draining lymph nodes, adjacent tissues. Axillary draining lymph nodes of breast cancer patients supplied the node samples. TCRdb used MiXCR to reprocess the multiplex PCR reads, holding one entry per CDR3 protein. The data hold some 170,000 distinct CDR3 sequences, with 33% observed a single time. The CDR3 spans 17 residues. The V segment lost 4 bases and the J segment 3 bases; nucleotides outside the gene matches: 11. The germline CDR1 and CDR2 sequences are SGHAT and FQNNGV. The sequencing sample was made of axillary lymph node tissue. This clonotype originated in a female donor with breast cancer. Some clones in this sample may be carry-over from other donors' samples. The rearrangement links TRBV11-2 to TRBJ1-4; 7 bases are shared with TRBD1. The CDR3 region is CASSSLAGTASNEKLFF. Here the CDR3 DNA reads TGTGCCAGCAGCTCACTAGCGGGGACAGCTTCTAATGAAAAACTGTTTTTT.